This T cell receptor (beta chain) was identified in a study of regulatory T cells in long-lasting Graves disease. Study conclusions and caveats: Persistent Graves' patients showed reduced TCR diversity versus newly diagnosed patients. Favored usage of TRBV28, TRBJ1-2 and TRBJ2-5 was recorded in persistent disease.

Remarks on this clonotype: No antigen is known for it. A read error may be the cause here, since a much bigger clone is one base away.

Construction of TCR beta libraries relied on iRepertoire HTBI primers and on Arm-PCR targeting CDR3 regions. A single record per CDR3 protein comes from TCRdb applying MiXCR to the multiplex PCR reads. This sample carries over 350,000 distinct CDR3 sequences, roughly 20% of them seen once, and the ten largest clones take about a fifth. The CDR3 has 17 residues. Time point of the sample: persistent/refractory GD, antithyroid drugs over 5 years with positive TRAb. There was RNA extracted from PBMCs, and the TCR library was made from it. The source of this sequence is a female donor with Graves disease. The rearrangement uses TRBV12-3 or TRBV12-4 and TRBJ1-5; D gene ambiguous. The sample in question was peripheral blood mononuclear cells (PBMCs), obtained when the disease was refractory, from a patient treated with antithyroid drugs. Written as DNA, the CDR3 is TGTGCCAGCAGTTTAATGCTGGCGGGAGCGAGCAGTCAGCCCCAGCATTTT. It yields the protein CASSLMLAGASSQPQHF.